This TCR beta chain was captured in a study of T cell repertoires in cytomegalovirus infection. Study as a whole: A matching HLA type, together with CMV infection, was signaled by public TCR beta signatures. Study outcomes and limitations: There were HLA-C-restricted CMV-specific TCR beta clonotypes dominating the ex vivo response.

As for this clonotype: Its specificity is not known.

CDR1 and CDR2 (germline): MNHEY, SVGEGT. Unmatched junction bases numbered 9, after V lost 10 bases and J lost 7 bases. This CDR3 spans 14 amino acids. Via MiXCR, TCRdb re-called the reads, giving one row per CDR3 protein. The sample lists 550,000 to 850,000 distinct CDR3 sequences, 30% to 35% occurring once. The sample was cultured PBMCs, taken from culture after CMV antigen stimulation. The gene calls are TRBV6-2 or TRBV6-3 and TRBJ2-1, with 11 nucleotides matching TRBD2. The sequence came from a human donor in good health (CMV status not recorded). Some clones in this sample may be carry-over from other donors' samples. CDR3 nucleotide sequence: TGTGCCACCCGGGGGACTAGCGGTGGGAATGAGCAGTTCTTC. It yields the protein CATRGTSGGNEQFF.